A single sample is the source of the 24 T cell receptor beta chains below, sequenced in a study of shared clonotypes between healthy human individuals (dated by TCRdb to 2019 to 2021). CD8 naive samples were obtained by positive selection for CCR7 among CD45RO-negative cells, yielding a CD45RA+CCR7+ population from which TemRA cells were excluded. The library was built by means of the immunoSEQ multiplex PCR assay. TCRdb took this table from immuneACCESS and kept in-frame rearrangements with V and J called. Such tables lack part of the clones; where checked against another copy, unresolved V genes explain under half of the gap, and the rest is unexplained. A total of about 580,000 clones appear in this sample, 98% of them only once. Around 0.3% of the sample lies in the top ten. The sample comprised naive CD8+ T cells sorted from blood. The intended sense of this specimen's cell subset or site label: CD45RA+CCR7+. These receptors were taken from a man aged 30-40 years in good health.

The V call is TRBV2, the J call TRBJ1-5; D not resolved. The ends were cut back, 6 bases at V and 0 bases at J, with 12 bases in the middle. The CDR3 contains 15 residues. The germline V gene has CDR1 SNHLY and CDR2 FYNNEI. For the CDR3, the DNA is TGTGCCAGCAGAAGAGGCATAAATAGCAATCAGCCCCAGCATTTT. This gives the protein CASRRGINSNQPQHF.

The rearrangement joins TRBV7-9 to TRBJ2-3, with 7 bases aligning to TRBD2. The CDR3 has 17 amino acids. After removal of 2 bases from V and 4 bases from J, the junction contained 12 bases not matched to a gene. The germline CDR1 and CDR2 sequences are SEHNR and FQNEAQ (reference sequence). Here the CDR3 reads CASSLFRGGLFADTQYF. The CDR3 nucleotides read TGTGCCAGCAGCTTATTTCGCGGGGGTCTGTTTGCAGATACGCAGTATTTT.

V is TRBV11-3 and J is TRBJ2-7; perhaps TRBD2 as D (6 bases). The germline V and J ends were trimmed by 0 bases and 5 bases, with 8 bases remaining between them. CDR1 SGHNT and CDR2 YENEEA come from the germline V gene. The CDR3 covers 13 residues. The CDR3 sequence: CASSLEGGHEQYF. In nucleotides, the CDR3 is TGTGCCAGCAGCTTAGAGGGAGGCCACGAGCAGTACTTC.

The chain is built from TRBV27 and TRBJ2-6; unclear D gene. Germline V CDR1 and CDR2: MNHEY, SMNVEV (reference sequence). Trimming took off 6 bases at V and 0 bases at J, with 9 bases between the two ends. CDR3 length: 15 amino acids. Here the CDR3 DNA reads TGTGCCAGCAGCCCCGTCCTCTCTGGGGCCAACGTCCTGACTTTC. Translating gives CASSPVLSGANVLTF.

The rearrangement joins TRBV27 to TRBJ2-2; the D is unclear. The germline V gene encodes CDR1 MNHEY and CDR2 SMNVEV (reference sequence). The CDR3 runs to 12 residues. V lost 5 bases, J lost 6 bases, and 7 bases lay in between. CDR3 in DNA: TGTGCCAGCAGTATCTTCCCCGGGGAGCTGTTTTTT. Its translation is CASSIFPGELFF.

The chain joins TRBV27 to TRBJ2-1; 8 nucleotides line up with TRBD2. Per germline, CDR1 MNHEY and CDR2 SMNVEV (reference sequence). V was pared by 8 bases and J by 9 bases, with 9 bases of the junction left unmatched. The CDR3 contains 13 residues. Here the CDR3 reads CASGRTSLLEQFF. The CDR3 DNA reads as TGTGCCAGCGGCCGGACTAGCTTACTTGAGCAGTTCTTC.

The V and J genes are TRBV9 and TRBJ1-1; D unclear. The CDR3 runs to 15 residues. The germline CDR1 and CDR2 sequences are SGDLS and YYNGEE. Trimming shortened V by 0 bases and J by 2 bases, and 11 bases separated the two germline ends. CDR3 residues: CASSVGAGVNTEAFF. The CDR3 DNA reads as TGTGCCAGCAGCGTAGGTGCAGGAGTTAACACTGAAGCTTTCTTT.

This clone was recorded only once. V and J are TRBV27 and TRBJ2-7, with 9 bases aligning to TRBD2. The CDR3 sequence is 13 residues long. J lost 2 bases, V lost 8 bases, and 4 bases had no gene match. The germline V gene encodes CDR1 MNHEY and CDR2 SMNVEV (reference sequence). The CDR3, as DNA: TGTGCCAGCGGTAGCGGGAGCACCTACGAGCAGTACTTC. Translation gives CASGSGSTYEQYF.

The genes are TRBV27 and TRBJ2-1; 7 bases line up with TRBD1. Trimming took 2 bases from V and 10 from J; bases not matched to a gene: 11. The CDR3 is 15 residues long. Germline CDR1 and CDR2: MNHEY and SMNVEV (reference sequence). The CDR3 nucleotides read TGTGCCAGCAGTTTAGCCGGGACAGTAGAGCGGGAGCAGTTCTTC. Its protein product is CASSLAGTVEREQFF.

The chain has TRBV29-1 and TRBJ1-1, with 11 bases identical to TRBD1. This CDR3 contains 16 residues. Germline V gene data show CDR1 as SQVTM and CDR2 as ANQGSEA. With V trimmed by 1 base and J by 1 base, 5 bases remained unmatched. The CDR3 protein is CSVEAGQGAANTEAFF. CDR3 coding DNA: TGCAGCGTTGAAGCCGGACAGGGGGCCGCGAACACTGAAGCTTTCTTT.

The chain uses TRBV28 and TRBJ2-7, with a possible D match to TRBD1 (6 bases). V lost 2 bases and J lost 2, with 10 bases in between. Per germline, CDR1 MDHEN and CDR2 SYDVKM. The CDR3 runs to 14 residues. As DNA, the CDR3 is TGTGCCAGCAGTTTAGGGACATCCGCCTACGAGCAGTACTTC. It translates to CASSLGTSAYEQYF.

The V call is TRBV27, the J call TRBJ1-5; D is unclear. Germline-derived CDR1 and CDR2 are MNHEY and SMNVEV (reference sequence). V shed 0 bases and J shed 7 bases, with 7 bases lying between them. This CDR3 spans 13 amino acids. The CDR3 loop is CASSLSGPQPQHF. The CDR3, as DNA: TGTGCCAGCAGTTTATCCGGGCCCCAGCCCCAGCATTTT.

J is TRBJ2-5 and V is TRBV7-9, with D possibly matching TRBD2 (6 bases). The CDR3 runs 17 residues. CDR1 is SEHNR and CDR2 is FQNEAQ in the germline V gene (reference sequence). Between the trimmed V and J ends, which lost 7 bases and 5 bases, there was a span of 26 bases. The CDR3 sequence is CASTLLNHGGAGETQYF. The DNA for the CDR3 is TGTGCCAGCACCCTGCTAAACCACGGGGGAGCAGGGGAGACCCAGTACTTC.

CDR3 residues: CASSLLSWGTEAFF. CDR3 coding DNA: TGTGCCAGCAGTTTACTATCCTGGGGCACTGAAGCTTTCTTT. The gene calls are TRBV27 and TRBJ1-1; D is ambiguous. This CDR3 has 14 residues. V lost 2 bases and J lost 4, with 11 bases in between. The germline CDR1 and CDR2 sequences are MNHEY and SMNVEV (reference sequence).

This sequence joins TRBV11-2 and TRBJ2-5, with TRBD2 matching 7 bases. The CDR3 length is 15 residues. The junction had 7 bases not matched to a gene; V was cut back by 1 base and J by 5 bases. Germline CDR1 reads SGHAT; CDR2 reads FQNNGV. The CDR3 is CASSLGGGEGETQYF. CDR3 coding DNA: TGTGCCAGCAGCTTAGGTGGCGGGGAGGGGGAGACCCAGTACTTC.

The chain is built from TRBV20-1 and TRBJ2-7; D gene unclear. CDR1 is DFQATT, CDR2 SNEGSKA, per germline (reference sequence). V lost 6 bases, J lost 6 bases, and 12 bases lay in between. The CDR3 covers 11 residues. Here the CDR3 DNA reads TGCAGTGCCGTGCCTTTGGGCGAGCAGTACTTC. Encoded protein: CSAVPLGEQYF.

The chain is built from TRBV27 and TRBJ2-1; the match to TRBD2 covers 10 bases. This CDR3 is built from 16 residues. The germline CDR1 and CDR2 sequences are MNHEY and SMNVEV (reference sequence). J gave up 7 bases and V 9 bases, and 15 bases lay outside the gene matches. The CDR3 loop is CASSGRLAGVGNEQFF. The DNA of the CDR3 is TGTGCCAGTTCTGGCCGGCTAGCGGGAGTAGGAAATGAGCAGTTCTTC.

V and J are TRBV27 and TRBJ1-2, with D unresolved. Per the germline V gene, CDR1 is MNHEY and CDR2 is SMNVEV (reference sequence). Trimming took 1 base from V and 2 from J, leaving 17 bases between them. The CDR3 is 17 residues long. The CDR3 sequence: CASSLYERHPANYGYTF. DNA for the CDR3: TGTGCCAGCAGTTTATACGAGAGACACCCGGCCAACTATGGCTACACCTTC.

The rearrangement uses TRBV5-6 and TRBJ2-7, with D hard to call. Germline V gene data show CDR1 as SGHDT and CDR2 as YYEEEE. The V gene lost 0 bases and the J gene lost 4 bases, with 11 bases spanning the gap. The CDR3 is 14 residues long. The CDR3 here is CASSLGVGSYEQYF. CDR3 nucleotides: TGTGCCAGCAGCTTGGGGGTGGGTTCGTACGAGCAGTACTTC.

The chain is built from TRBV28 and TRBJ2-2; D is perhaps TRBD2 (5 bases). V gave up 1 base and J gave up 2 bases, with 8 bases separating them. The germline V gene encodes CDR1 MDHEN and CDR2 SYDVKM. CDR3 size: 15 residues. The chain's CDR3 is CASSLSGVNTGELFF. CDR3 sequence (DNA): TGTGCCAGCAGTTTATCCGGGGTAAACACCGGGGAGCTGTTTTTT.

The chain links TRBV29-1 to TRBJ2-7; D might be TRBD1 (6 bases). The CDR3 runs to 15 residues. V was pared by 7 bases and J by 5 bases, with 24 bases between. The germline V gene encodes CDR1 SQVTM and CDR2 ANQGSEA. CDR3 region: CSARYRRDNKDEQYF. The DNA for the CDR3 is TGCAGCGCCCGATATCGCCGGGACAACAAGGACGAGCAGTACTTC.

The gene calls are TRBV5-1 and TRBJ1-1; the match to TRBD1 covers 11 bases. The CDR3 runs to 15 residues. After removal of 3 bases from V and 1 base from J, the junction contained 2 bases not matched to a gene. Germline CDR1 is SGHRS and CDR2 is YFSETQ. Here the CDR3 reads CASSWTGGGNTEAFF. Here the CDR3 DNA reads TGCGCCAGCAGCTGGACAGGGGGCGGGAACACTGAAGCTTTCTTT.

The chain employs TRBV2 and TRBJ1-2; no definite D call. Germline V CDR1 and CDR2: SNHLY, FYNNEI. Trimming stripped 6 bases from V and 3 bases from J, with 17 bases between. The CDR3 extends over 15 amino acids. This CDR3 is CASREGGERHYGYTF. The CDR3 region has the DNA TGTGCCAGCAGGGAGGGTGGGGAGAGACACTATGGCTACACCTTC.

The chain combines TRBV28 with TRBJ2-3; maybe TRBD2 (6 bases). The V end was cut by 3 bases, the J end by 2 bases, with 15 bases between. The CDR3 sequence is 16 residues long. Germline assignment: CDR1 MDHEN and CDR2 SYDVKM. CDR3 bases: TGTGCCAGCAGTTTGGGGTCTGGGCGGGACACAGATACGCAGTATTTT. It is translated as CASSLGSGRDTDTQYF.